The sequence of this T cell receptor beta chain was determined in a study of cytomegalovirus exposure and HLA in healthy donors. Amplification used 60 Vbeta primers and 13 Jbeta primers. Assay used: immunoSEQ multiplex PCR; TCRdb lists only in-frame clones, some missing. The sample records 150,000 to 200,000 clones, over 70% being singletons. Germline V gene data show CDR1 as SGHTA and CDR2 as FQGNSA. Trimming took 0 bases from V and 0 from J, leaving 11 bases between them. The CDR3 totals 16 residues. The clonotype was recovered from a male donor in good health and CMV-seronegative. The sample was PBMCs. This chain connects TRBV7-2 to TRBJ1-2; D is perhaps TRBD1 (6 bases). The CDR3 nucleotides read TGTGCCAGCAGCTTAGCGGCAGGGGCGCCTAACTATGGCTACACCTTC. It yields the protein CASSLAAGAPNYGYTF. The whole variable domain, filled in from reference TRBV7-2 and TRBJ1-2, reads GAGVSQSPSNKVTEKGKDVELRCDPISGHTALYWYRQSLGQGLEFLIYFQGNSAPDKSGLPSDRFSAERTGGSVSTLTIQRTQQEDSAVYLCASSLAAGAPNYGYTFGSGTRLTVV.